Detailed here is one T cell receptor beta chain. Vbeta (60) and Jbeta (13) primers were used in the PCR. Sequencing was performed with immunoSEQ multiplex PCR; in TCRdb, only in-frame clones are kept and a portion is missing. The sample shows 70,000 or so clones, and about 2.4% sits with its ten largest clones. The data were obtained in a study of cytomegalovirus exposure and HLA in healthy donors. Looked up from germline, CDR1 is ENHRY and CDR2 is SYGVKD. The CDR3 contains 15 residues. Trimming took off 5 bases at V and 2 bases at J, with 15 bases between the two ends. The rearrangement joins TRBV10-3 to TRBJ1-2; D possibly corresponds to TRBD1 (5 bases). Sequenced input: PBMCs. The source is a female donor in good health and CMV-seropositive. The CDR3 bases are TGTGCCATCAGTCCAGGGAACCTATACAACTATGGCTACACCTTC. Translating gives CAISPGNLYNYGYTF.